This entry features one TCR beta chain sequence. Its antigen is not known. The read falls 3 residues short of the CDR3 end, and the missing part is taken from the germline J gene. This entry comes from a study of T cell clonality in common variable immunodeficiency. Findings of the study overall: Compared with healthy controls, CVID subjects showed increased TCRbeta clonality, mostly in about a third. CVID patient heterogeneity limited repertoire-clinical complication correlations.

Caucasian heritage predominated among both patients and controls. Using immunoSEQ multiplex PCR, the repertoire was profiled, and TCRdb retains in-frame clones only, with some absent. Singletons are absent from the sample, which has more than 30,000 clones. Germline V gene data show CDR1 as KGHSH and CDR2 as LQKENI. The CDR3 runs to 16 residues. J lost 2 bases, V lost 8 bases, and 9 bases had no gene match. J is TRBJ2-3 and V is TRBV18, with 11 bases that match TRBD2. The sample taken for sequencing was peripheral blood mononuclear cells. This clonotype was obtained from a person aged 18 to 75 in good health. Partial CDR3 DNA: TGTGCCAGCCCGACGGGACTAGCGGAGGCCACAGATACG. It encodes CASPTGLAEATDT. The complete CDR3 sequence is CASPTGLAEATDTQYF.